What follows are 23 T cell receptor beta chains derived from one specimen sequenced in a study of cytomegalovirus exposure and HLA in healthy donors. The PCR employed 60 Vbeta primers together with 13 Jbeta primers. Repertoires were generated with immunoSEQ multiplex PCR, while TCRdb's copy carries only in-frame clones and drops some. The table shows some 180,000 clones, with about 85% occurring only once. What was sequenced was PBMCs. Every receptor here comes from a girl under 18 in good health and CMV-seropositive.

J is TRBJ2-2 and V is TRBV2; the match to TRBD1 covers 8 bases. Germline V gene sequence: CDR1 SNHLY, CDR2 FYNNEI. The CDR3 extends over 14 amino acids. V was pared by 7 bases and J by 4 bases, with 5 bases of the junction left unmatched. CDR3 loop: CASNQDRVTGELFF. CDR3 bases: TGTGCCAGCAACCAGGACAGGGTCACCGGGGAGCTGTTTTTT.

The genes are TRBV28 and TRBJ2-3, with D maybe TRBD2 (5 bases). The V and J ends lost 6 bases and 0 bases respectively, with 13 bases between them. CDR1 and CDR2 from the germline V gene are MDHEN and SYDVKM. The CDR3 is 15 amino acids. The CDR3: CASSAPSGSTDTQYF. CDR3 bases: TGTGCCAGCAGCGCCCCCAGCGGTAGCACAGATACGCAGTATTTT.

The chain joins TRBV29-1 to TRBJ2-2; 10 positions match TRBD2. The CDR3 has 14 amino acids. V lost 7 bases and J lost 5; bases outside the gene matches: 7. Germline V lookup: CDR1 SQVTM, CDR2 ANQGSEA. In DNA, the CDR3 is TGCAGCGCCCAAGCGGGAGGGCCAACCGGGGAGCTGTTTTTT. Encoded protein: CSAQAGGPTGELFF.

The chain's CDR3 is CATSLLADSTDTQYF. CDR3 nucleotide sequence: TGTGCCACCAGTTTACTAGCAGATAGCACAGATACGCAGTATTTT. V is TRBV15 and J is TRBJ2-3; TRBD2 might be the D (6 bases). V was pared by 6 bases and J by 0 bases, with 13 bases between. CDR1 and CDR2 (germline): LNHNV, YYDKDF (reference sequence). This CDR3 spans 15 amino acids. The full variable domain, with the rest looked up from reference TRBV15 and TRBJ2-3, is DAMVIQNPRYQVTQFGKPVTLSCSQTLNHNVMYWYQQKSSQAPKLLFHYYDKDFNNEADTPDNFQSRRPNTSFCFLDIRSPGLGDTAMYLCATSLLADSTDTQYFGPGTRLTVL.

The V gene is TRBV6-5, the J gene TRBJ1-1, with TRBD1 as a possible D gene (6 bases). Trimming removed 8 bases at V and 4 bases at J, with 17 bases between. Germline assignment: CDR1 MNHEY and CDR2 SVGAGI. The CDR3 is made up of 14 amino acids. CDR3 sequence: CASSRGGVGTEAFF. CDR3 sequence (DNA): TGTGCCAGCTCTAGGGGGGGGGTCGGCACTGAAGCTTTCTTT.

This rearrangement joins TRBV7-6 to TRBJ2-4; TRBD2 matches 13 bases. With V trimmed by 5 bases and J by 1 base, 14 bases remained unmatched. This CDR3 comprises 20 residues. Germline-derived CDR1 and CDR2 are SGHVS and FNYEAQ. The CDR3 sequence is CASSAAGGLAGEGAKNIQYF. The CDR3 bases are TGTGCCAGCAGCGCCGCCGGAGGACTAGCGGGGGAGGGGGCCAAAAACATTCAGTACTTC.

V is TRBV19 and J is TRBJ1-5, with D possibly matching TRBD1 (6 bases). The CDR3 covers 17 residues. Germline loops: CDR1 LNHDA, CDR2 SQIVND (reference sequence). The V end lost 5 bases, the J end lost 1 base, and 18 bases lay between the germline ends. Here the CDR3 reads CASSSPPAGASNQPQHF. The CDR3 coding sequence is TGTGCCAGTAGTTCCCCCCCGGCGGGGGCGAGCAATCAGCCCCAGCATTTT.

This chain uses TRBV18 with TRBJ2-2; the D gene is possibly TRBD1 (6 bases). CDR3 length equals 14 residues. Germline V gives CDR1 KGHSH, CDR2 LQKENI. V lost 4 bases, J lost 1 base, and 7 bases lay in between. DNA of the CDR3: TGTGCCAGCTCACAACAGGGGAACACCGGGGAGCTGTTTTTT. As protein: CASSQQGNTGELFF. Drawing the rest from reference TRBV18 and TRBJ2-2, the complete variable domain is NAGVMQNPRHLVRRRGQEARLRCSPMKGHSHVYWYRQLPEEGLKFMVYLQKENIIDESGMPKERFSAEFPKEGPSILRIQQVVRGDSAAYFCASSQQGNTGELFFGEGSRLTVL.

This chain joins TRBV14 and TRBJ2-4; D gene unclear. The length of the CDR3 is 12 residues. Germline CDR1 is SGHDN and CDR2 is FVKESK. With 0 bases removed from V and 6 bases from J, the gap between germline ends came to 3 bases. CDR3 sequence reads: CASSQDRNIQYF. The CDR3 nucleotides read TGTGCCAGCAGCCAAGATAGAAACATTCAGTACTTC.

CDR3 sequence (DNA): TGTGCCAGCAGTGGAGGGGGAAGAGAGACCCAGTACTTC. This encodes CASSGGGRETQYF. V gene TRBV25-1 combines with J gene TRBJ2-5; maybe TRBD1 (6 bases). V was cut by 4 bases and J by 4 bases, with 10 bases left in between. The CDR3 is made up of 13 amino acids. The germline gives CDR1 MGHDK, CDR2 SYGVNS.

The CDR3 sequence is CASSPAGGRLHEQYF. CDR3 DNA sequence: TGTGCCAGCAGCCCCGCGGGCGGGAGGCTCCACGAGCAGTACTTC. The chain carries TRBV7-6 and TRBJ2-7, with TRBD2 identical over 8 bases. The length of the CDR3 is 15 residues. From germline, CDR1 is SGHVS and CDR2 FNYEAQ. V gave up 5 bases and J gave up 5 bases; unmatched junction bases: 11.

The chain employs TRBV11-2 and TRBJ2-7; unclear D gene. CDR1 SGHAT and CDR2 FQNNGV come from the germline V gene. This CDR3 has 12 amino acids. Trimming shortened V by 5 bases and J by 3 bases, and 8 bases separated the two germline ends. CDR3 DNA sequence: TGTGCCAGCAGCCCCCCTAGCTACGAGCAGTACTTC. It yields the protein CASSPPSYEQYF. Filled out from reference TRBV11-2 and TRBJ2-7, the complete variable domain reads EAGVAQSPRYKIIEKRQSVAFWCNPISGHATLYWYQQILGQGPKLLIQFQNNGVVDDSQLPKDRFSAERLKGVDSTLKIQPAKLEDSAVYLCASSPPSYEQYFGPGTRLTVT.

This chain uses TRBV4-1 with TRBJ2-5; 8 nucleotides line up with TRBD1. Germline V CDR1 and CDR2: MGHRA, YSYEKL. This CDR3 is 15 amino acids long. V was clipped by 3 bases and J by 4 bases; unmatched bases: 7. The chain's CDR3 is CASSQARGQGETQYF. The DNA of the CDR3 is TGCGCCAGCAGCCAGGCTAGAGGACAGGGAGAGACCCAGTACTTC.

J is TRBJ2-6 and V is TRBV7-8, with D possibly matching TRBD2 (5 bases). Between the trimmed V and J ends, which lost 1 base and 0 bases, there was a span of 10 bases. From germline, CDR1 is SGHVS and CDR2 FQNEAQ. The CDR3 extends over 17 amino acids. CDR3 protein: CASSLDGRGSGANVLTF. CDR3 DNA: TGTGCCAGCAGCTTAGACGGACGGGGCTCTGGGGCCAACGTCCTGACTTTC.

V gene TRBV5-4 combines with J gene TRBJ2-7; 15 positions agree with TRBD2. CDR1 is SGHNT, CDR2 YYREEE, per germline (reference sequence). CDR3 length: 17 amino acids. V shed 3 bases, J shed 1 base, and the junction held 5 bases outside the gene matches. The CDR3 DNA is TGTGCCAGCAGCTCGGGGACTAGCGGGAGGATTTCCTACGAGCAGTACTTC. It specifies CASSSGTSGRISYEQYF. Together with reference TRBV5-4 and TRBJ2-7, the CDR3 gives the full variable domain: ETGVTQSPTHLIKTRGQQVTLRCSSQSGHNTVSWYQQALGQGPQFIFQYYREEENGRGNFPPRFSGLQFPNYSSELNVNALELDDSALYLCASSSGTSGRISYEQYFGPGTRLTVT.

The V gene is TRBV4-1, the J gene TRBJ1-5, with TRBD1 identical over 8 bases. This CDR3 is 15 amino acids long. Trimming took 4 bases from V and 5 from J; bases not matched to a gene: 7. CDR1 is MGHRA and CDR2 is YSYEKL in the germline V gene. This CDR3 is CASSPQGAMDQPQHF. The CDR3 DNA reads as TGCGCCAGCAGCCCCCAGGGGGCGATGGATCAGCCCCAGCATTTT.

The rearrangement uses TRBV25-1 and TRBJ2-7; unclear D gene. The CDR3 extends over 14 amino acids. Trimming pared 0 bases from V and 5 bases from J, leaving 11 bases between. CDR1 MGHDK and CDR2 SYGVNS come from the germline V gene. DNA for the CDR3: TGTGCCAGCAGTGAATACCCGAGTTTCCACGAGCAGTACTTC. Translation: CASSEYPSFHEQYF.

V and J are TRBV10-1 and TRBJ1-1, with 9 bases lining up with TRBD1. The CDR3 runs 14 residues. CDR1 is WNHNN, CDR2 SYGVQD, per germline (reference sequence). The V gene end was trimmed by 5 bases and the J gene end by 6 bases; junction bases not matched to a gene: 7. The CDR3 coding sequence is TGCGCCAGCAGTTACCGTCGGGACAGGGCTGAAGCTTTCTTT. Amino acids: CASSYRRDRAEAFF.

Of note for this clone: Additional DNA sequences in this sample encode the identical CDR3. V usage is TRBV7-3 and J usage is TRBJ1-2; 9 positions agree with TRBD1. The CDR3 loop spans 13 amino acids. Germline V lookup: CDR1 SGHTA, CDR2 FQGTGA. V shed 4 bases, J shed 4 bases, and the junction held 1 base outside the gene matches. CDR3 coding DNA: TGTGCCAGCAGCTCGGGACAGGGCTATGGCTACACCTTC. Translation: CASSSGQGYGYTF.

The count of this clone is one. This CDR3 is CASSLESTGQETQYF. The CDR3 region has the DNA TGTGCCAGCAGCTTGGAGTCCACGGGCCAAGAGACCCAGTACTTC. The gene calls are TRBV5-4 and TRBJ2-5; D unclear. The CDR3 covers 15 residues. With 0 bases removed from V and 1 base from J, the gap between germline ends came to 10 bases. Germline V gene sequence: CDR1 SGHNT, CDR2 YYREEE (reference sequence).

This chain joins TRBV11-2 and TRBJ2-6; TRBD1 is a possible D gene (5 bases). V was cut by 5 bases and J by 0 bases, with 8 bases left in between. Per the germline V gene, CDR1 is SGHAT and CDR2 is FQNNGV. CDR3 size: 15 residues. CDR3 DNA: TGTGCCAGCAGCCCACAGGTCTCTGGGGCCAACGTCCTGACTTTC. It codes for CASSPQVSGANVLTF.

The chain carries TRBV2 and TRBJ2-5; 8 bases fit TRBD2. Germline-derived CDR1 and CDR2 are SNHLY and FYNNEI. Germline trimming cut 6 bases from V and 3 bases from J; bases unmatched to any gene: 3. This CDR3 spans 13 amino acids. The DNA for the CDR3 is TGTGCCAGCAGCGCACTAGCGGAAGAGACCCAGTACTTC. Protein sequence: CASSALAEETQYF.

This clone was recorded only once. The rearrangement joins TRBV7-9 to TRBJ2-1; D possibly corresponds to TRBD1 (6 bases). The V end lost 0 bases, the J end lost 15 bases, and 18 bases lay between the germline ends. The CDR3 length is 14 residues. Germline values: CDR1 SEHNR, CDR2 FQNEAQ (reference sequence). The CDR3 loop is CASSLAQMGAVRFF. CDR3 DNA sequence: TGTGCCAGCAGCTTAGCCCAGATGGGGGCGGTAAGGTTCTTC.